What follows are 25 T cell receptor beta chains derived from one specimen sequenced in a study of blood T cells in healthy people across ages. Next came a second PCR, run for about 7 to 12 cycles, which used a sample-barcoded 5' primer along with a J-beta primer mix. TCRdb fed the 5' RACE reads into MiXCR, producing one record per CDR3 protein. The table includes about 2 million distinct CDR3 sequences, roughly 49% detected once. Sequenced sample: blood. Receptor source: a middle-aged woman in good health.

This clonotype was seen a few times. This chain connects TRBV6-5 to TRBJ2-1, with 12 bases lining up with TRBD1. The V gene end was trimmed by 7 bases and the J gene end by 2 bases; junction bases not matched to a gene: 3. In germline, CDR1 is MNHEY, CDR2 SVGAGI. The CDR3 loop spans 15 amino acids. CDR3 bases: TGTGCCAGCAAAGGGACAGGGGGCGCCTACAATGAGCAGTTCTTC. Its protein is CASKGTGGAYNEQFF.

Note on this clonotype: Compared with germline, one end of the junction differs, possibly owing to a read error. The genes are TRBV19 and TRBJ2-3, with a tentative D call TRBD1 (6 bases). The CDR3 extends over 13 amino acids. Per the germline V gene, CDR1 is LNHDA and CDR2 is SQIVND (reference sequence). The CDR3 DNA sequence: TGTGCCGCGGCGACAGGAGGCACAGATATGCAGTATTTT. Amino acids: CAAATGGTDMQYF.

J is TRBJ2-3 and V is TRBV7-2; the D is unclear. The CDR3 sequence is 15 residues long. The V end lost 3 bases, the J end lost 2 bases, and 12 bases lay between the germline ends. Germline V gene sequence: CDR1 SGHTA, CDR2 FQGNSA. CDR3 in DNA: TGTGCCAGCAGCTTGACGGGCAGTACCACAGATACGCAGTATTTT. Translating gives CASSLTGSTTDTQYF.

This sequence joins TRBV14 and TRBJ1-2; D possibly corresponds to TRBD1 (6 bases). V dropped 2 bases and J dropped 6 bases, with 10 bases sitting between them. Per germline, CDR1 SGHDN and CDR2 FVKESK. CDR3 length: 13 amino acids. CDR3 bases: TGTGCCAGCAGCCAACACGGGGGGCATGGCTACACCTTC. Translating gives CASSQHGGHGYTF.

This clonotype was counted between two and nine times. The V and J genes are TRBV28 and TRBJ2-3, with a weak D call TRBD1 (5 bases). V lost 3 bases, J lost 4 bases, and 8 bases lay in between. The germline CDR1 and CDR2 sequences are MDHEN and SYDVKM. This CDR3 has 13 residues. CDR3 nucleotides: TGTGCCAGCAGTTTTAGGGGCTCAGATACGCAGTATTTT. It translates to CASSFRGSDTQYF.

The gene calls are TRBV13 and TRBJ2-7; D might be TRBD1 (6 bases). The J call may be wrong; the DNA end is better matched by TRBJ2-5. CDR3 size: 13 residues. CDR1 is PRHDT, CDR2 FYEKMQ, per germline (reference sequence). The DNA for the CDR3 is TGTGCCAGCAGGGACTTGACAGGCAAGACCCAGTACTTC. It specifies CASRDLTGKTQYF.

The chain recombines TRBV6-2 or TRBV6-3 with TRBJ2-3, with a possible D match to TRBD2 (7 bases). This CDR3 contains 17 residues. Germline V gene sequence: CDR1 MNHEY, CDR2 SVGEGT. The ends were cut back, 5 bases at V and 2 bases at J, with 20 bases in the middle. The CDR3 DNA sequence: TGTGCCAGCAGTCCCAGGGGACAAGCGGGACTCACAGATACGCAGTATTTT. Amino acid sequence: CASSPRGQAGLTDTQYF.

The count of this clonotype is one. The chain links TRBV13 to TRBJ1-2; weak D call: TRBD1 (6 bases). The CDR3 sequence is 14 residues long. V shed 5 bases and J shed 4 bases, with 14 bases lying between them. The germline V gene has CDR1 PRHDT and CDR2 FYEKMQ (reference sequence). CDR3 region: CASSPLPDSYGYTF. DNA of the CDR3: TGTGCCAGCAGCCCACTCCCGGACAGCTATGGCTACACCTTC.

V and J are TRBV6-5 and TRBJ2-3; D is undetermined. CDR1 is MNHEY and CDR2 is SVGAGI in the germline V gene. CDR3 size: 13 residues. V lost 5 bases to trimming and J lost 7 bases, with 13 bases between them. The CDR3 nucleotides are TGTGCCAGCAGTGAAACCCTAATAAATACGCAGTATTTT. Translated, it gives CASSETLINTQYF.

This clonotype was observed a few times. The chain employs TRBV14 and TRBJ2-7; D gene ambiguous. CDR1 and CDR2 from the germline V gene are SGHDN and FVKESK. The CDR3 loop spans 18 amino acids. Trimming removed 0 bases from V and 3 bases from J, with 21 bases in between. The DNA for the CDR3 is TGTGCCAGCAGCCAAGAACCCCGGGTCGGGTTGAGGAGCTACGAGCAGTACTTC. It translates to CASSQEPRVGLRSYEQYF.

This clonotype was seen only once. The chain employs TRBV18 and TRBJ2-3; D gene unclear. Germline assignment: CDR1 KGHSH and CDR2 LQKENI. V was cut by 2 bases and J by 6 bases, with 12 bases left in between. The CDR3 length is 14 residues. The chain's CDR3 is CASSPTQSPDTQYF. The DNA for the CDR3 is TGTGCCAGCTCACCAACCCAGTCCCCCGATACGCAGTATTTT.

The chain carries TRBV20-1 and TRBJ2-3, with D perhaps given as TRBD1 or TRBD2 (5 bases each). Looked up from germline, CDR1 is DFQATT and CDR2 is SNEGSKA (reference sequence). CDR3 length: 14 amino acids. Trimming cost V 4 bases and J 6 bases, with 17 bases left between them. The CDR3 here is CSATGTQAWDTQYF. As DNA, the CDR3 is TGCAGTGCTACCGGGACGCAAGCTTGGGATACGCAGTATTTT.

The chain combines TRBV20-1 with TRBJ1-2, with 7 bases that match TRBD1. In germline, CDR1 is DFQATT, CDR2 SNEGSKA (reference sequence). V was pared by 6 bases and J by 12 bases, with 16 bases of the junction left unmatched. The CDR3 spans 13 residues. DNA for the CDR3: TGCAGTGCCGGACCGGGACAGACGGTTCAGCACACCTTC. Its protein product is CSAGPGQTVQHTF.

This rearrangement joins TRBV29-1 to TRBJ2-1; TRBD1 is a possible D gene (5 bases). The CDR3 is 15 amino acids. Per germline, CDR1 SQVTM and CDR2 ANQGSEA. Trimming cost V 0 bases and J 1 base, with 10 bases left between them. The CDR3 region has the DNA TGCAGCGTTGAAGAGGGCAGGGTGTCCTACAATGAGCAGTTCTTC. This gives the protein CSVEEGRVSYNEQFF.

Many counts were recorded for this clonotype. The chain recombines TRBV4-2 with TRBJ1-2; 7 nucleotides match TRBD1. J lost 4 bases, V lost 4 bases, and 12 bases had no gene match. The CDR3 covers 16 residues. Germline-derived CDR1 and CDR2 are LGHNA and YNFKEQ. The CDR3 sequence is CASSPEWEGAGYGYTF. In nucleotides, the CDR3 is TGTGCCAGCAGCCCGGAATGGGAGGGGGCCGGCTATGGCTACACCTTC.

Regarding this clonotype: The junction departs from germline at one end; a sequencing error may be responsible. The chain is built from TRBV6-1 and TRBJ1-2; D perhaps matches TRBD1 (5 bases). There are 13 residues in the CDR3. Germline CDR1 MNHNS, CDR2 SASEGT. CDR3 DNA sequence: TGTGCCTGCAGAGGGGAGGCTAACTATGGCTACACCTTC. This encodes CACRGEANYGYTF.

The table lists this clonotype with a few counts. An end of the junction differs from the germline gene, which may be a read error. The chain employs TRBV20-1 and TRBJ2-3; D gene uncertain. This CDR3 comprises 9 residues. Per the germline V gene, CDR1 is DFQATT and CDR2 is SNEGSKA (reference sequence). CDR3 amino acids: CSARDTQYF. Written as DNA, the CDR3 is TGCAGTGCTCGAGATACGCAGTATTTT.

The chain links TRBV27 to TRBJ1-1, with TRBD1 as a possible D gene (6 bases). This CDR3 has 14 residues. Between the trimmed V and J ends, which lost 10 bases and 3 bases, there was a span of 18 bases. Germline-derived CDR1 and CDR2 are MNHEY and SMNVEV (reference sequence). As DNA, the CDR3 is TGTGCCACTAAGGGGGGGTCGGTATACACTGAAGCTTTCTTT. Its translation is CATKGGSVYTEAFF.

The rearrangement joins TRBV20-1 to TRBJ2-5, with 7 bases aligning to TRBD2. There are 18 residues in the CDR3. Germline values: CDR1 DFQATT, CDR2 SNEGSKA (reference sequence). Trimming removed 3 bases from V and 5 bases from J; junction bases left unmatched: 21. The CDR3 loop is CSASLHQVSRAGIETQYF. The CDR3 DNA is TGCAGTGCTAGTCTGCACCAGGTCAGCCGAGCGGGGATCGAGACCCAGTACTTC.

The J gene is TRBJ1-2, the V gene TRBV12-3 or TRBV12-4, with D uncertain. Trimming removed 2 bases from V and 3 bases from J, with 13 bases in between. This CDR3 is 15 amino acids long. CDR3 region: CASSLNGSPDYGYTF. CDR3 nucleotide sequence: TGTGCCAGCAGTTTAAATGGCAGTCCAGACTATGGCTACACCTTC.

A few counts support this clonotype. DNA of the CDR3: TGTGCCAGCAGCCAAGAAGCGGTAAGCTCCTACGAGCAGTACTTC. The encoded protein is CASSQEAVSSYEQYF. The chain has TRBV4-2 and TRBJ2-7; maybe TRBD2 (5 bases). Germline CDR1 reads LGHNA; CDR2 reads YNFKEQ. The V gene lost 0 bases and the J gene lost 0 bases, with 9 bases spanning the gap. The CDR3 has 15 amino acids.

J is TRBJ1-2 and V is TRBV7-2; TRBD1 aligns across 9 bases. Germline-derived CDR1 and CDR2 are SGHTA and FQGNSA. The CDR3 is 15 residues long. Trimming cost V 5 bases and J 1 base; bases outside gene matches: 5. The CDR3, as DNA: TGTGCCAGCAGCCCTAGACAGGGGGTTAACTATGGCTACACCTTC. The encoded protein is CASSPRQGVNYGYTF.

The CDR3: CASSVDGLVGTDTQYF. The CDR3 DNA is TGTGCCAGCAGCGTAGATGGACTAGTGGGCACAGATACGCAGTATTTT. The chain employs TRBV9 and TRBJ2-3; TRBD2 agrees at 7 bases. The CDR3 covers 16 residues. V lost 0 bases and J lost 1; bases outside the gene matches: 5. Per the germline V gene, CDR1 is SGDLS and CDR2 is YYNGEE. Drawing the rest from reference TRBV9 and TRBJ2-3, the complete variable domain is DSGVTQTPKHLITATGQRVTLRCSPRSGDLSVYWYQQSLDQGLQFLIQYYNGEERAKGNILERFSAQQFPDLHSELNLSSLELGDSALYFCASSVDGLVGTDTQYFGPGTRLTVL.

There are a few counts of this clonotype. The CDR3 sequence is CASAQGLGPQHF. As DNA, the CDR3 is TGTGCCAGCGCGCAGGGATTGGGACCCCAGCATTTT. The chain employs TRBV2 and TRBJ1-5; tentative D call: TRBD1 (5 bases). Germline CDR1 reads SNHLY; CDR2 reads FYNNEI. The CDR3 has 12 amino acids. Trimming pared 8 bases from V and 10 bases from J, leaving 15 bases between.

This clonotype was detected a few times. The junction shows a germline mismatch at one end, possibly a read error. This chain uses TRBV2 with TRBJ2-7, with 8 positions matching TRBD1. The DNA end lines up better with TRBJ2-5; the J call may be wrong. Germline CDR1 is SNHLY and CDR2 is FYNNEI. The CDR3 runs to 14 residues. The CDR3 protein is CACSEGRGLETQYF. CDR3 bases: TGTGCCTGCAGTGAGGGCAGGGGGCTCGAGACCCAGTACTTC.